The 22 T cell receptor beta chains in this list originate from one sample, sequenced in a study of metastatic and nonmetastatic thyroid tumors. TCRdb re-called the PCR reads through MiXCR. Among more than 20,000 clones listed, 15% to 20% were seen once. Thyroid surgery was performed in patients who had received no treatment beforehand. The sequencing input was adjacent normal tissue. The receptor set was obtained from a male donor with papillary thyroid cancer or a benign thyroid nodule (not recorded which). Some clones in this sample may be carry-over from other donors' samples.

This clone was recorded at least ten times. The V and J genes are TRBV4-1 and TRBJ1-1, with 7 positions matching TRBD1. Germline CDR1 reads MGHRA; CDR2 reads YSYEKL. CDR3 size: 15 residues. Trimming at V came to 2 bases and at J to 3 bases, leaving 6 bases not matched to a gene. The CDR3 nucleotides are TGCGCCAGCAGCCAAAAACAGGGGTGGGACACTGAAGCTTTCTTT. As protein: CASSQKQGWDTEAFF.

This chain uses TRBV6-2 or TRBV6-3 with TRBJ1-1; D unresolved. Trimming stripped 2 bases from V and 3 bases from J, with 10 bases between. The CDR3 spans 14 residues. CDR1 and CDR2 from the germline V gene are MNHEY and SVGEGT. CDR3 sequence: CASSYVGGDTEAFF. Written as DNA, the CDR3 is TGTGCCAGCAGTTACGTCGGTGGGGACACTGAAGCTTTCTTT.

This clone came up many times. This chain joins TRBV9 and TRBJ2-1; 10 bases agree with TRBD2. The CDR3 has 13 amino acids. V shed 3 bases and J 10 bases; nucleotides not matched to a gene: 4. Germline V gives CDR1 SGDLS, CDR2 YYNGEE. The CDR3 bases are TGTGCCAGCAGCGGGACTAGCGGATGGGAGCAGTTCTTC. Translated, it gives CASSGTSGWEQFF. The whole variable domain, filled in from reference TRBV9 and TRBJ2-1, reads DSGVTQTPKHLITATGQRVTLRCSPRSGDLSVYWYQQSLDQGLQFLIQYYNGEERAKGNILERFSAQQFPDLHSELNLSSLELGDSALYFCASSGTSGWEQFFGPGTRLTVL.

The sample holds many counts of this clone. The genes are TRBV7-9 and TRBJ1-2; D gene ambiguous. CDR3 length: 14 amino acids. Trimming took off 5 bases at V and 8 bases at J, with 18 bases between the two ends. Germline CDR1 is SEHNR and CDR2 is FQNEAQ (reference sequence). CDR3: CASSPAASTRGYTF. DNA for the CDR3: TGTGCCAGCAGCCCCGCGGCCAGTACTCGGGGCTACACCTTC.

This chain joins TRBV20-1 and TRBJ1-3, with D unresolved. The CDR3 contains 16 residues. Trimming took off 4 bases at V and 1 base at J, with 17 bases between the two ends. The germline V gene encodes CDR1 DFQATT and CDR2 SNEGSKA (reference sequence). CDR3 sequence: CSATPTSLESGNTIYF. The CDR3 DNA is TGCAGTGCTACCCCCACCTCTCTTGAGTCTGGAAACACCATATATTTT.

This clone has a count of ten or more. A much larger clone is a single base away; this may be a read error. The chain links TRBV6-1 to TRBJ2-2; 11 bases line up with TRBD1. Per germline, CDR1 MNHNS and CDR2 SASEGT. The CDR3 consists of 15 residues. Trimming took 5 bases from V and 6 from J; bases not matched to a gene: 5. The CDR3 DNA sequence: TGTGCCAGCAGTTCCAGGACAGGGGGCGCCGGGGAGCTGTTTTTT. Protein sequence: CASSSRTGGAGELFF.

V usage is TRBV7-9 and J usage is TRBJ1-5; no clear D. V was shortened by 6 bases and J by 10 bases, with 13 bases between the two germline ends. Germline V gene lookup returns CDR1 SEHNR and CDR2 FQNEAQ (reference sequence). This CDR3 has 12 residues. The chain's CDR3 is CASSYEGHPQHF. The DNA for the CDR3 is TGTGCCAGCAGTTACGAAGGTCATCCCCAGCATTTT.

This clone was seen many times. In DNA, the CDR3 is TGCGCCAGCAGCTTAGGAGGGATTGGAAACACCATATATTTT. As protein: CASSLGGIGNTIYF. This chain uses TRBV5-1 with TRBJ1-3; no clear D. The CDR3 contains 14 residues. The germline V gene encodes CDR1 SGHRS and CDR2 YFSETQ. V was trimmed by 2 bases and J by 3 bases, leaving 9 bases between them.

This clone was counted at least ten times. This chain uses TRBV2 with TRBJ1-6; 10 nucleotides line up with TRBD1. Germline CDR1 SNHLY, CDR2 FYNNEI. The V and J ends lost 3 bases and 9 bases, in that order; junction bases with no gene match: 14. The CDR3 is 18 residues long. The CDR3 region has the DNA TGTGCCAGCAGTGAGTGGGACAGGGGAAAGATTGGCCCTTCACCCCTCCACTTT. Its translation: CASSEWDRGKIGPSPLHF.

This clone occurred a few times. The chain has TRBV12-3 or TRBV12-4 and TRBJ1-5; the match to TRBD1 covers 12 bases. V dropped 6 bases and J dropped 7; count of bases not matched to a gene: 10. The CDR3 consists of 16 residues. CDR3 in amino acids: CASSAGTGGSWQPQHF. The CDR3 bases are TGTGCCAGCAGCGCCGGGACAGGGGGCTCTTGGCAGCCCCAGCATTTT.

This clone was seen at least ten times. This sample includes further DNA sequences coding for the same CDR3. The chain is built from TRBV29-1 and TRBJ2-3; D gene uncertain. Trimming shortened V by 5 bases and J by 6 bases, and 15 bases separated the two germline ends. There are 13 residues in the CDR3. CDR1 is SQVTM, CDR2 ANQGSEA, per germline. The CDR3 DNA is TGCAGCGTTTCCCCCCCGTTGCGGGATACGCAGTATTTT. It codes for CSVSPPLRDTQYF.

This clone came up a few times. The chain is built from TRBV12-3 or TRBV12-4 and TRBJ1-2; D is unresolved. V lost 7 bases and J 9 bases, leaving 21 bases between the germline ends. CDR3 length: 14 residues. The CDR3: CASTPRPGACCYTF. CDR3 coding DNA: TGTGCCAGCACCCCTAGGCCGGGTGCGTGTTGCTACACCTTC.

This clone was counted at least ten times. The CDR3 nucleotides are TGCGCCAGCAGCCAAGATATTCACGCCTATGGCTACACCTTC. This codes for CASSQDIHAYGYTF. The chain has TRBV4-3 and TRBJ1-2; D is uncertain. The CDR3 runs 14 residues. The V gene's germline CDR1 is LGHNA and CDR2 YSLEER. The ends were cut back, 0 bases at V and 4 bases at J, with 9 bases in the middle.

The sample holds many counts of this clone. The rearrangement joins TRBV10-3 to TRBJ2-5; 8 positions match TRBD1. Unmatched junction bases numbered 5, after V lost 5 bases and J lost 3 bases. Germline assignment: CDR1 ENHRY and CDR2 SYGVKD. The CDR3 totals 14 residues. The CDR3 is CAISSATGEETQYF. The CDR3 DNA is TGTGCCATCAGTTCTGCGACAGGGGAAGAGACCCAGTACTTC.

This clone was seen at least ten times. The chain links TRBV9 to TRBJ2-5, with 9 bases identical to TRBD2. Looked up from germline, CDR1 is SGDLS and CDR2 is YYNGEE. V lost 4 bases, J lost 5 bases, and 6 bases stayed unmatched. The CDR3 sequence is 14 residues long. The CDR3 reads CASSPSGVGETQYF. In DNA, the CDR3 is TGTGCCAGCAGCCCTAGCGGGGTTGGGGAGACCCAGTACTTC.

The table lists this clone with many counts. The rearrangement links TRBV10-3 to TRBJ2-6; 9 bases map to TRBD1. Germline-derived CDR1 and CDR2 are ENHRY and SYGVKD. V was clipped by 6 bases and J by 0 bases; unmatched bases: 6. The CDR3 consists of 17 residues. The chain's CDR3 is CAIRRDRANSGANVLTF. CDR3 nucleotide sequence: TGTGCCATCAGGAGGGACAGGGCGAACTCTGGGGCCAACGTCCTGACTTTC.

In its sample, this clone was seen many times. The chain has TRBV19 and TRBJ2-1; 12 nucleotides match TRBD1. The ends lost 6 bases at V and 9 bases at J; junction bases unmatched: 6. The CDR3 runs 14 residues. Germline loops: CDR1 LNHDA, CDR2 SQIVND (reference sequence). Written as DNA, the CDR3 is TGTGCCAGTAGCAGGGGACAGGGGGCAATTGAGCAGTTCTTC. Translating gives CASSRGQGAIEQFF.

Judged by abundance, this clone is medium-sized. The gene calls are TRBV28 and TRBJ2-7; D is ambiguous. Per germline, CDR1 MDHEN and CDR2 SYDVKM. V was shortened by 2 bases and J by 5 bases, with 4 bases between the two germline ends. The CDR3 loop spans 11 amino acids. This CDR3 is CASSLGHEQYF. In nucleotides, the CDR3 is TGTGCCAGCAGTTTAGGGCACGAGCAGTACTTC. Drawing the rest from reference TRBV28 and TRBJ2-7, the complete variable domain is DVKVTQSSRYLVKRTGEKVFLECVQDMDHENMFWYRQDPGLGLRLIYFSYDVKMKEKGDIPEGYSVSREKKERFSLILESASTNQTSMYLCASSLGHEQYFGPGTRLTVT.

This clone was seen ten or more times. The rearrangement uses TRBV24-1 and TRBJ2-1; D is unclear. The CDR3 sequence is 13 residues long. Trimming pared 9 bases from V and 0 bases from J, leaving 8 bases between. Germline-derived CDR1 and CDR2 are KGHDR and SFDVKD. For the CDR3, the DNA is TGTGCCACCCAGCGTAGCTCCTACAATGAGCAGTTCTTC. It specifies CATQRSSYNEQFF.

This clone is a singleton in its sample. V usage is TRBV30 and J usage is TRBJ1-1; D unclear. The CDR3 length is 14 residues. With 6 bases removed from V and 0 bases from J, the gap between germline ends came to 14 bases. Looked up from germline, CDR1 is GTSNPN and CDR2 is SVGIG (reference sequence). CDR3 amino acids: CACGVPPLNTEAFF. The CDR3 DNA reads TGTGCCTGTGGTGTTCCCCCCCTGAACACTGAAGCTTTCTTT. Filled out from reference TRBV30 and TRBJ1-1, the complete variable domain reads SQTIHQWPATLVQPVGSPLSLECTVEGTSNPNLYWYRQAAGRGLQLLFYSVGIGQISSEVPQNLSASRPQDRQFILSSKKLLLSDSGFYLCACGVPPLNTEAFFGQGTRLTVV.

This clone was picked up many times. The V call is TRBV20-1, the J call TRBJ2-3, with 13 bases that match TRBD2. CDR3 length equals 16 residues. CDR1 is DFQATT, CDR2 SNEGSKA, per germline (reference sequence). The V and J ends lost 7 bases and 6 bases, in that order; junction bases with no gene match: 13. The CDR3: CSGRTSGRRGNDTQYF. The CDR3 DNA sequence: TGCAGTGGGCGGACTAGCGGGAGACGAGGTAACGATACGCAGTATTTT.

This clone has at least ten counts. This sequence joins TRBV7-9 and TRBJ2-7; perhaps TRBD2 as D (5 bases). Deletions cut 5 bases from V and 4 bases from J, with 9 bases between. The CDR3 is 12 amino acids. Germline V gene sequence: CDR1 SEHNR, CDR2 FQNEAQ (reference sequence). CDR3 in amino acids: CASSLTGYEQYV. CDR3 DNA: TGTGCCAGCAGCCTGACGGGATACGAGCAGTACGTC.